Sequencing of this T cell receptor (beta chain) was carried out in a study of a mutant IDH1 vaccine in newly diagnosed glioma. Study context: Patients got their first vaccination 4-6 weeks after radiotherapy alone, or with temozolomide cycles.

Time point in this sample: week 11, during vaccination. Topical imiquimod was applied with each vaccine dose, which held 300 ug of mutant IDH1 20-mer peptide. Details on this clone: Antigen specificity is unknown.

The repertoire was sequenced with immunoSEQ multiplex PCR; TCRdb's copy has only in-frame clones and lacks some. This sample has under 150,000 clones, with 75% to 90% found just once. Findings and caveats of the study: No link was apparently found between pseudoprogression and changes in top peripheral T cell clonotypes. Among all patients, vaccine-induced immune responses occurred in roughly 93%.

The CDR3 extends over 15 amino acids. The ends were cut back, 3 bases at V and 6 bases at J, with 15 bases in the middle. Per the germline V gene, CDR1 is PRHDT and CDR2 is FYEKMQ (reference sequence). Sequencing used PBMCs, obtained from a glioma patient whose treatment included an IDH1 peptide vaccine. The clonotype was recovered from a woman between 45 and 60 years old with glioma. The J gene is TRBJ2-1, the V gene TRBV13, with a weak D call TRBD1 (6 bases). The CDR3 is CASSFWGLGSNEQFF. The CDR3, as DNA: TGTGCCAGCAGCTTTTGGGGGCTAGGCTCCAATGAGCAGTTCTTC.